The 27 T cell receptor beta chains below all came from one sample that was sequenced in a study of T cell responses to AZD1222 COVID-19 vaccine. Profiled with immunoSEQ multiplex PCR; TCRdb holds only in-frame clones, not every one. The table lists under 150,000 clones, about 91% of them singletons. The sequencing used peripheral blood, collected 28 days after the second AZD1222 dose. The receptors shown here come from an adult who received the AZD1222 COVID-19 vaccine.

This clone was seen more than once but under ten times. The chain has TRBV27 and TRBJ1-2; D might be TRBD1 (5 bases). V gave up 6 bases and J gave up 4 bases, with 18 bases separating them. The CDR3 spans 15 residues. Germline CDR1 and CDR2: MNHEY and SMNVEV (reference sequence). The CDR3 loop reads CASRFQGGGSYGYTF. CDR3 sequence (DNA): TGTGCCAGCAGGTTTCAGGGTGGGGGTAGCTATGGCTACACCTTC.

The rearrangement links TRBV7-2 to TRBJ2-7; 8 bases fit TRBD2. Looked up from germline, CDR1 is SGHTA and CDR2 is FQGNSA. The CDR3 covers 17 residues. The J segment lost 4 bases and the V segment lost 1 base, leaving 12 bases of the junction unmatched. In DNA form, the CDR3 reads TGTGCCAGCAGCTTAGAAGGGGTCGGGGGGGCCTCTTACGAGCAGTACGTC. Encoded protein: CASSLEGVGGASYEQYV.

The V gene is TRBV7-2, the J gene TRBJ1-2; perhaps TRBD1 as D (6 bases). The CDR3 has 15 residues. The V gene's germline CDR1 is SGHTA and CDR2 FQGNSA. V lost 3 bases and J lost 1, with 12 bases in between. This CDR3 reads CASSLAGGGNYGYTF. The DNA for the CDR3 is TGTGCCAGCAGCTTGGCGGGGGGCGGTAACTATGGCTACACCTTC.

The chain carries TRBV25-1 and TRBJ1-5; unclear D gene. CDR1 is MGHDK and CDR2 is SYGVNS in the germline V gene. The CDR3 is 14 amino acids. Trimming removed 1 base at V and 1 base at J, with 5 bases between. CDR3: CASSEWASNQPQHF. Written as DNA, the CDR3 is TGTGCCAGCAGTGAATGGGCAAGCAATCAGCCCCAGCATTTT.

The chain couples TRBV6-2 or TRBV6-3 to TRBJ1-4; 8 bases align to TRBD1. Germline V CDR1 and CDR2: MNHEY, SVGEGT. The CDR3 consists of 17 residues. V was clipped by 0 bases and J by 6 bases; unmatched bases: 9. The CDR3 region is CASSYSLRDRGDEKLFF. The CDR3 region has the DNA TGTGCCAGCAGTTACTCCCTACGCGACAGGGGAGATGAAAAACTGTTTTTT.

The chain employs TRBV7-9 and TRBJ2-7; the D gene is possibly TRBD1 (6 bases). The germline V gene encodes CDR1 SEHNR and CDR2 FQNEAQ (reference sequence). This CDR3 is 14 amino acids long. V was trimmed by 5 bases and J by 0 bases, leaving 11 bases between them. The CDR3 DNA reads TGTGCCAGCAGCCCTGACAGGAGCTCCTACGAGCAGTACGTC. Residues: CASSPDRSSYEQYV.

The V and J genes are TRBV4-1 and TRBJ1-1, with D unresolved. This CDR3 is built from 12 residues. The V end was cut by 1 base, the J end by 6 bases, with 6 bases between. The germline V gene has CDR1 MGHRA and CDR2 YSYEKL. CDR3 amino acids: CASSQVGAEAFF. In DNA form, the CDR3 reads TGCGCCAGCAGCCAAGTCGGGGCTGAAGCTTTCTTT.

The CDR3 loop is CASSLVAGDNEQFF. CDR3 bases: TGCGCCAGCAGCTTGGTTGCCGGGGACAATGAGCAGTTCTTC. V gene TRBV5-1 combines with J gene TRBJ2-1, with D possibly TRBD2 on 5 matching bases. The germline V and J ends were trimmed by 0 bases and 5 bases, with 9 bases remaining between them. This CDR3 is 14 amino acids long. Germline-derived CDR1 and CDR2 are SGHRS and YFSETQ.

The chain has TRBV7-2 and TRBJ1-2; D gene uncertain. From germline, CDR1 is SGHTA and CDR2 FQGNSA. This CDR3 is built from 13 residues. V was shortened by 2 bases and J by 2 bases, with 6 bases between the two germline ends. The DNA of the CDR3 is TGTGCCAGCAGCTTAACAGAGAACTATGGCTACACCTTC. Its protein is CASSLTENYGYTF.

The chain employs TRBV7-9 and TRBJ1-2; weak D call: TRBD1 (5 bases). CDR3 length: 17 residues. Germline V gene lookup returns CDR1 SEHNR and CDR2 FQNEAQ (reference sequence). The ends were cut back, 4 bases at V and 8 bases at J, with 26 bases in the middle. The CDR3 nucleotides read TGTGCCAGCAGCTCCCCGGGGAGTCTAGGGACGTCGCGAGGCTACACCTTC. Encoded protein: CASSSPGSLGTSRGYTF.

The chain links TRBV3-1 (or the pseudogene TRBV3-2) to TRBJ1-5; D is ambiguous. There are 14 residues in the CDR3. Trimming shortened V by 2 bases and J by 1 base, and 6 bases separated the two germline ends. CDR1 LGHDT and CDR2 YNNKEL come from the germline V gene (reference sequence). CDR3 coding DNA: TGTGCCAGCAGCCAATCGGGGAGCAATCAGCCCCAGCATTTT. Encoded protein: CASSQSGSNQPQHF.

The chain has TRBV5-1 and TRBJ2-2; TRBD1 agrees at 8 bases. Germline V gene data show CDR1 as SGHRS and CDR2 as YFSETQ. This CDR3 comprises 14 residues. V shed 3 bases and J 6 bases; nucleotides not matched to a gene: 4. CDR3 loop: CASSWTGLSGELFF. The CDR3, as DNA: TGCGCCAGCAGCTGGACAGGGCTGTCCGGGGAGCTGTTTTTT.

This clone is deemed medium-sized (0.01 to 0.1%). This chain links TRBV6-4 with TRBJ1-1, with D hard to call. Germline V gives CDR1 MRHNA, CDR2 SNTAGT. The CDR3 is 13 amino acids. V gave up 2 bases and J gave up 5 bases, with 9 bases separating them. CDR3 coding DNA: TGTGCCAGCAGTGACAGGATGGGAACTGAAGCTTTCTTT. Translated, it gives CASSDRMGTEAFF.

V gene TRBV29-1 combines with J gene TRBJ2-3, with TRBD1 matching 11 bases. Trimming cost V 0 bases and J 3 bases; bases outside gene matches: 5. From germline, CDR1 is SQVTM and CDR2 ANQGSEA. There are 16 residues in the CDR3. For the CDR3, the DNA is TGCAGCGTTGAAGAGCGGACAGGGGGCATTACAGATACGCAGTATTTT. This sequence encodes CSVEERTGGITDTQYF.

The chain carries TRBV27 and TRBJ1-1; the D gene is possibly TRBD1 (6 bases). Per germline, CDR1 MNHEY and CDR2 SMNVEV (reference sequence). This CDR3 comprises 15 residues. V lost 5 bases, J lost 1 base, and 14 bases lay in between. The CDR3 coding sequence is TGTGCCAGCAGTACAGGGAGAGTAGGGAACACTGAAGCTTTCTTT. It codes for CASSTGRVGNTEAFF.

The chain carries TRBV14 and TRBJ1-2; TRBD1 is a possible D gene (5 bases). Germline loops: CDR1 SGHDN, CDR2 FVKESK. This CDR3 has 15 amino acids. V was clipped by 5 bases and J by 8 bases, with 21 bases between them. The DNA of the CDR3 is TGTGCCAGCAGCTTAGGGGCGGCGATGAGTCGCGGCTACACCTTC. Encoded protein: CASSLGAAMSRGYTF.

This chain connects TRBV7-8 to TRBJ1-2, with D unclear. This CDR3 region has 13 residues. The germline CDR1 and CDR2 sequences are SGHVS and FQNEAQ. V was shortened by 5 bases and J by 4 bases, with 11 bases between the two germline ends. The CDR3 region has the DNA TGTGCCAGCAGCCCTAGAAAGGGCTATGGCTACACCTTC. It yields the protein CASSPRKGYGYTF.

This clone was observed once. The chain carries TRBV10-3 and TRBJ1-1, with 10 positions matching TRBD1. Losses at the gene ends were 4 bases for V and 10 bases for J; bases not matched to a gene: 6. This CDR3 is built from 13 residues. The germline V gene has CDR1 ENHRY and CDR2 SYGVKD. CDR3 in DNA: TGTGCCATCAGTGGCTCCCGGGACAGGGGAGCTTTCTTT. Its translation is CAISGSRDRGAFF.

This clone was seen only once. The chain combines TRBV5-6 with TRBJ2-1, with D maybe TRBD1 (6 bases). Trimming pared 2 bases from V and 10 bases from J, leaving 10 bases between. CDR1 and CDR2 from the germline V gene are SGHDT and YYEEEE. The CDR3 length is 12 residues. The CDR3 nucleotides read TGTGCCAGCAGCTTAGGGGGAAAGGAGCAGTTCTTC. Protein sequence: CASSLGGKEQFF.

The rearrangement links TRBV28 to TRBJ2-7; a weak D match, TRBD1 (5 bases). This CDR3 comprises 13 residues. Germline CDR1 and CDR2: MDHEN and SYDVKM. Trimming stripped 7 bases from V and 1 base from J, with 11 bases between. Written as DNA, the CDR3 is TGTGCCAGCATTAGGGGTAGGTCCTACGAGCAGTACTTC. This codes for CASIRGRSYEQYF. Full variable domain (rest looked up from reference TRBV28 and TRBJ2-7): DVKVTQSSRYLVKRTGEKVFLECVQDMDHENMFWYRQDPGLGLRLIYFSYDVKMKEKGDIPEGYSVSREKKERFSLILESASTNQTSMYLCASIRGRSYEQYFGPGTRLTVT.

The J gene is TRBJ1-2, the V gene TRBV10-1, with 9 bases identical to TRBD1. The CDR3 covers 14 residues. The germline gives CDR1 WNHNN, CDR2 SYGVQD (reference sequence). V trimming: 3 bases; J trimming: 4 bases; junction bases outside the gene matches: 3. In DNA form, the CDR3 reads TGCGCCAGCAGTGATACAGGGGGCACCTATGGCTACACCTTC. Amino acids: CASSDTGGTYGYTF.

The rearrangement uses TRBV30 and TRBJ2-5, with D perhaps matching TRBD1 or TRBD2 (5 bases each). Germline loops: CDR1 GTSNPN, CDR2 SVGIG (reference sequence). CDR3 length equals 13 residues. V shed 1 base and J shed 7 bases, with 13 bases lying between them. CDR3 sequence reads: CAWSGDHGGTQYF. CDR3 coding DNA: TGTGCCTGGAGTGGGGACCATGGGGGGACCCAGTACTTC.

The rearrangement uses TRBV30 and TRBJ1-3, with 10 bases identical to TRBD1. Trimming took 4 bases from V and 0 from J; bases not matched to a gene: 12. The CDR3 runs 18 residues. The germline CDR1 and CDR2 sequences are GTSNPN and SVGIG (reference sequence). The CDR3 protein is CAWNRDRGRQSSGNTIYF. CDR3 in DNA: TGTGCCTGGAATAGGGACAGGGGCCGCCAGAGCTCTGGAAACACCATATATTTT.

V gene TRBV4-2 combines with J gene TRBJ1-2; a weak D match, TRBD1 (6 bases). This CDR3 has 16 amino acids. The ends were cut back, 4 bases at V and 7 bases at J, with 22 bases in the middle. Germline assignment: CDR1 LGHNA and CDR2 YNFKEQ. The CDR3 spells CASSPLLNRQEGGYTF. The CDR3 region has the DNA TGTGCCAGCAGCCCGCTATTAAATAGACAGGAGGGTGGCTACACCTTC.

V gene TRBV7-3 combines with J gene TRBJ2-2; D is unresolved. CDR3 length equals 14 residues. Germline V gene sequence: CDR1 SGHTA, CDR2 FQGTGA. V gave up 5 bases and J gave up 1 base, with 8 bases separating them. The CDR3 bases are TGTGCCAGCAGCCCCCGGGTGAACACCGGGGAGCTGTTTTTT. It is translated as CASSPRVNTGELFF.

The chain links TRBV28 to TRBJ1-4; D is undetermined. Trimming left V 4 bases short and J 4 bases short, with 13 bases between. The CDR3 loop spans 15 amino acids. Germline values: CDR1 MDHEN, CDR2 SYDVKM. CDR3 in amino acids: CASSSPWAHNEKLFF. In DNA, the CDR3 is TGTGCCAGCAGTTCCCCCTGGGCTCATAATGAAAAACTGTTTTTT.

This rearrangement joins TRBV18 to TRBJ2-1, with 9 bases that match TRBD2. CDR3 length: 16 amino acids. V lost 1 base, J lost 7 bases, and 8 bases stayed unmatched. Per germline, CDR1 KGHSH and CDR2 LQKENI. The DNA for the CDR3 is TGTGCCAGCTCACCACAGTCAGCGGGAGGACGGAATGAGCAGTTCTTC. Protein: CASSPQSAGGRNEQFF.